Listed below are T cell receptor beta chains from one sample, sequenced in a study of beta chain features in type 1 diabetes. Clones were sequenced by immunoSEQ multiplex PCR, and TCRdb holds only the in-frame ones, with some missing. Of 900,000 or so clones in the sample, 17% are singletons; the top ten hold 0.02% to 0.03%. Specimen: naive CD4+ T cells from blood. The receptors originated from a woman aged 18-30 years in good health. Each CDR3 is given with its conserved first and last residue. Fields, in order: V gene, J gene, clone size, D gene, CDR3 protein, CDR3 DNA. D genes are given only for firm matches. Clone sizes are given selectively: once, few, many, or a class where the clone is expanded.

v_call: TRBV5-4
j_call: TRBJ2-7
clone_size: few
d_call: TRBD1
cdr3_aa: CASSSAGTVLLTPRYEQYF
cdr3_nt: TGTGCCAGCAGTTCTGCCGGGACAGTGCTATTGACCCCGCGTTACGAGCAGTACTTC

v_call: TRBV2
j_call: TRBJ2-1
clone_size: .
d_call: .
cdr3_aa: CASSVLVALADRGGENEQFF
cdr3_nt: TGTGCCAGCAGTGTCCTTGTGGCACTAGCGGACAGGGGAGGTGAGAATGAGCAGTTCTTC

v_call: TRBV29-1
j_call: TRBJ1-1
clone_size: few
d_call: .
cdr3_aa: CSVDSTGALTEAFF
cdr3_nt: TGCAGCGTAGATTCGACAGGAGCACTCACTGAAGCTTTCTTT

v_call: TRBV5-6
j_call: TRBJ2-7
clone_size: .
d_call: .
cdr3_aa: CASSLGGNSYEQYF
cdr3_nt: TGTGCCAGCAGCTTAGGAGGGAACTCCTACGAGCAGTACTTC

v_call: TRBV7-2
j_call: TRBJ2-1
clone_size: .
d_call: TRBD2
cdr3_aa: CASSQRGSGYNEQFF
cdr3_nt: TGTGCCAGCTCTCAGCGGGGGAGCGGGTACAATGAGCAGTTCTTC

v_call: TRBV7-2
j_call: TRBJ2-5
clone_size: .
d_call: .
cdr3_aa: CASGMGQETQYF
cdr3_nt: TGTGCCAGCGGGATGGGCCAAGAGACCCAGTACTTC

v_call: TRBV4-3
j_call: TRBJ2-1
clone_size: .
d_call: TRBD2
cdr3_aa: CASSQEMSGRAGEQFF
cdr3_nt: TGCGCCAGCAGCCAAGAAATGAGCGGGAGGGCCGGTGAGCAGTTCTTC

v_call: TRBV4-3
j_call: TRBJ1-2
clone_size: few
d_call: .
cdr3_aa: CASSQDSSPLNYGYTF
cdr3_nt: TGCGCCAGCAGCCAGGACTCCAGCCCCCTTAACTATGGCTACACCTTC

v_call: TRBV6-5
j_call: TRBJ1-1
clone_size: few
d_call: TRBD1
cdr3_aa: CASSETGVETEAFF
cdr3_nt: TGTGCCAGCAGTGAAACAGGGGTGGAAACTGAAGCTTTCTTT

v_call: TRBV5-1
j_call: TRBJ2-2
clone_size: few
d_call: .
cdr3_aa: CASSFIGPRESTGELFF
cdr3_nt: TGCGCCAGCAGCTTTATCGGTCCCAGGGAGTCCACCGGGGAGCTGTTTTTT

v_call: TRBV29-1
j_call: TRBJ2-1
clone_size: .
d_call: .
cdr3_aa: CSVDQQFF
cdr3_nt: TGCAGCGTTGACCAGCAGTTCTTC

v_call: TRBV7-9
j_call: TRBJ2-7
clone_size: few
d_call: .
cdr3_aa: CASSPPGLASYEQYF
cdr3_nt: TGTGCCAGCAGCCCCCCGGGACTTGCCTCCTACGAGCAGTACTTC

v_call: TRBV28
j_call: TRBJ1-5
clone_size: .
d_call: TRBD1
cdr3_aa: CASSLPGGLGQPQHF
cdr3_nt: TGTGCCAGCAGTTTACCAGGGGGATTGGGGCAGCCCCAGCATTTT